A selection of T cell receptor beta chains follows, all from one sample in a study of T-cell reconstitution after alpha-beta-depleted transplantation in children. MiXCR was run by TCRdb on the PCR reads, yielding one entry per CDR3 protein. The sample records hundreds of thousands of distinct CDR3 sequences, 16% being singletons. The specimen comprised PBMCs, mostly from graft donor cells, sampled 360 days after TCRalphabeta/CD19-depleted stem cell transplant. These receptors were obtained from a boy under two years old who had a stem cell transplant for Wiskott-Aldrich syndrome, so the T cells may come from the graft donor. Each CDR3 is given with its conserved first and last residue. Part of the rows lack a size; the others show once, few, many or a class for expanded clones.

abundance: few
v_gene: TRBV27
len: 15
j_gene: TRBJ2-3
CDR3aa: CASSISGRATDTQYF

abundance: many
v_gene: TRBV6-1
len: 16
j_gene: TRBJ2-5
CDR3aa: CASSDVDIYLQETQYF

abundance: few
v_gene: TRBV20-1
len: 15
j_gene: TRBJ2-5
CDR3aa: CSARTAGGRQETQYF

abundance: NA
v_gene: TRBV3-1
len: 13
j_gene: TRBJ1-1
CDR3aa: CASSHITGLRAFF

abundance: NA
v_gene: TRBV18
len: 16
j_gene: TRBJ2-6
CDR3aa: CASSLGGSSGANVLTF

abundance: few
v_gene: TRBV11-2
len: 14
j_gene: TRBJ2-3
CDR3aa: CASRSGVSTDTQYF

abundance: NA
v_gene: TRBV11-2
len: 16
j_gene: TRBJ2-5
CDR3aa: CASSLAPLKGGKTQYF

abundance: NA
v_gene: TRBV5-1
len: 13
j_gene: TRBJ2-2
CDR3aa: CASSEQGHGELFF

abundance: few
v_gene: TRBV5-4
len: 19
j_gene: TRBJ2-1
CDR3aa: CASSLAGTSGRRVYNEQFF

abundance: NA
v_gene: TRBV4-3
len: 15
j_gene: TRBJ2-5
CDR3aa: CASSQGNGIRETQYF

abundance: few
v_gene: TRBV6-5
len: 15
j_gene: TRBJ2-7
CDR3aa: CASSYKGGEPYEQYF

abundance: NA
v_gene: TRBV7-9
len: 17
j_gene: TRBJ2-7
CDR3aa: CASSFRTSGSRAGEQYF

abundance: NA
v_gene: TRBV10-3
len: 14
j_gene: TRBJ2-7
CDR3aa: CAIIRTSGTYEQYF

abundance: NA
v_gene: TRBV5-1
len: 17
j_gene: TRBJ2-2
CDR3aa: CASSPGTSGADTGELFF

abundance: once
v_gene: TRBV20-1
len: 12
j_gene: TRBJ1-2
CDR3aa: CTTTGRDYGYTF

abundance: NA
v_gene: TRBV27
len: 17
j_gene: TRBJ2-7
CDR3aa: CASSLRGLAGGSYEQYF

abundance: NA
v_gene: TRBV18
len: 13
j_gene: TRBJ2-3
CDR3aa: CASSRTGEDTQYF

abundance: NA
v_gene: TRBV3-1
len: 15
j_gene: TRBJ2-3
CDR3aa: CASSQTGGWADTQYF

abundance: NA
v_gene: TRBV13
len: 13
j_gene: TRBJ2-6
CDR3aa: CASRGMWANVLTF

abundance: NA
v_gene: TRBV7-9
len: 13
j_gene: TRBJ2-3
CDR3aa: CASSFFITDTQYF